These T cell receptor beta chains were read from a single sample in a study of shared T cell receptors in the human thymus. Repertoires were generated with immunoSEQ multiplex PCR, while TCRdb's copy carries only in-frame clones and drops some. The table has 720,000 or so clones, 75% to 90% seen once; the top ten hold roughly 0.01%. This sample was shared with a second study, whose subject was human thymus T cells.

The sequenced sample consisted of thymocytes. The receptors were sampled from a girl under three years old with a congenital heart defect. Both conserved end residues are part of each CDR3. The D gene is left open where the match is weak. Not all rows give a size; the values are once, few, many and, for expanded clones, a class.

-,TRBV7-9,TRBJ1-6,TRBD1,TGTGCCAGCAGCGCAGACAGGGGCCTTGGTTCACCCCTCCACTTT,CASSADRGLGSPLHF
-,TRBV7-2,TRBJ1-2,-,TGTGCCAGCAGCTCCCGGGTCGCGGGGGACTATGGCTACACCTTC,CASSSRVAGDYGYTF
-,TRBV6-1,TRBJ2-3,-,TGTGCCAGCAGTGAAGGGGAAACCGAGGGTTTTGGGGCAGATACGCAGTATTTT,CASSEGETEGFGADTQYF
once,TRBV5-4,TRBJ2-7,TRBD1,TGTGCCAGCAGCCTCTCATATCGCCGGGACAGGGGATGTGGGGAGCAGTACTTC,CASSLSYRRDRGCGEQYF
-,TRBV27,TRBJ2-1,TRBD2,TGTGCCAGCAGGGGTGGCAGGCGGGGGGGCCGCAGCTCCTACAATGAGCAGTTCTTC,CASRGGRRGGRSSYNEQFF
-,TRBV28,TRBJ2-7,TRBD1,TGTGCCAGCAGCTCGAACTTCCGGGACAGCAACTCCTACGAGCAGTACTTC,CASSSNFRDSNSYEQYF
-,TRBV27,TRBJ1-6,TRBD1,TGTGCCAGCAGTGTAAGGACAGGGGGCAGCTCACCCCTCCACTTT,CASSVRTGGSSPLHF
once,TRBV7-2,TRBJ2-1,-,TGTGCCAGCAGCTTCGGCCAGGTGCTCTCTTTCTACAATGAGCAGTTCTTC,CASSFGQVLSFYNEQFF
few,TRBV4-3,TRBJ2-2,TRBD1,TGCGCCAGCAGCCAAGGGACAGGCGAAAGGAACACCGGGGAGCTGTTTTTT,CASSQGTGERNTGELFF
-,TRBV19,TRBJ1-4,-,TGTGCCAGTAGTATTGGGCCGATACAGGGTGGGAATGAAAAACTGTTTTTT,CASSIGPIQGGNEKLFF
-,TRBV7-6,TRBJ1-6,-,TGTGCCAGCAGCTTAGGGGGGGTTTCGTTAAATTCACCCCTCCACTTT,CASSLGGVSLNSPLHF
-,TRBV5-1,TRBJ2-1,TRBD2,TGCGCCAGCAGCTTGGTGGCTAGCGGTCCATACAATGAGCAGTTCTTC,CASSLVASGPYNEQFF
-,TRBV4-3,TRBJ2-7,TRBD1,TGCGCCAGCAGCCAAGATACCCGGGACAGTCCTTACGAGCAGTACTTC,CASSQDTRDSPYEQYF
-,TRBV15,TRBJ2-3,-,TGTGCCACCAGCAGAGTTTTGGGCTTGGATACGCAGTATTTT,CATSRVLGLDTQYF